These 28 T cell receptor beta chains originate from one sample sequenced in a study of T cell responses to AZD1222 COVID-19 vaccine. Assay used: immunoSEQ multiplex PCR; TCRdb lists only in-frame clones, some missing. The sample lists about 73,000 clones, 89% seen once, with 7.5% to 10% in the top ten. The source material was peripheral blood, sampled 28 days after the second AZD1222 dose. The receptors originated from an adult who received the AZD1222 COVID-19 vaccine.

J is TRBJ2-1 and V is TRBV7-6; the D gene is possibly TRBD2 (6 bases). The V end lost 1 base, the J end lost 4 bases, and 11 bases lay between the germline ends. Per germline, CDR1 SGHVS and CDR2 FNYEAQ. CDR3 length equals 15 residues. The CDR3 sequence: CASSLGAGIYNEQFF. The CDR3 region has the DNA TGTGCCAGCAGCTTAGGGGCGGGGATATACAATGAGCAGTTCTTC.

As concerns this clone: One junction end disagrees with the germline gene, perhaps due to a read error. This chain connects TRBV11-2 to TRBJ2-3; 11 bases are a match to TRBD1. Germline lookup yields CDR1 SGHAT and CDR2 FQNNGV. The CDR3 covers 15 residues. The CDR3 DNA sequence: TGTGCCAGCAGCTTAGGGACAGGGGGCACACATACGCAGTATTTT. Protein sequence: CASSLGTGGTHTQYF.

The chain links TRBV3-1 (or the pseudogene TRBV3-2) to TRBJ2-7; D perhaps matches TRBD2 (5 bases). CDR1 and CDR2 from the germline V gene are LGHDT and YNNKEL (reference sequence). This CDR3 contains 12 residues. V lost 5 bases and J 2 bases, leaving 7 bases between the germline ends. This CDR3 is CASSDYPYEQYF. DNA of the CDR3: TGTGCCAGCAGCGACTACCCCTACGAGCAGTACTTC.

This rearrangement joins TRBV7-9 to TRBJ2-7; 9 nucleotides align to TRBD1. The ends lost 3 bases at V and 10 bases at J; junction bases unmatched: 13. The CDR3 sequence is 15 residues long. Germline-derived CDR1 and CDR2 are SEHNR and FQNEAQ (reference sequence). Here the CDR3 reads CASSFNPDRGRKQYF. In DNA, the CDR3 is TGTGCCAGCAGCTTTAATCCGGACAGGGGAAGGAAACAGTACTTC. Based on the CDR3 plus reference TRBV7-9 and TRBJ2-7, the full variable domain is DTGVSQNPRHKITKRGQNVTFRCDPISEHNRLYWYRQTLGQGPEFLTYFQNEAQLEKSRLLSDRFSAERPKGSFSTLEIQRTEQGDSAMYLCASSFNPDRGRKQYFGPGTRLTVT.

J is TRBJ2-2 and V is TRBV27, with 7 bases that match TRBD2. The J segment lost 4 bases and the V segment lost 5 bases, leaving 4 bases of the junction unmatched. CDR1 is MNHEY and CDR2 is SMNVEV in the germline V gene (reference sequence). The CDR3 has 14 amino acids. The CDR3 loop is CASSMGLPTGELFF. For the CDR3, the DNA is TGTGCCAGCAGTATGGGACTACCCACCGGGGAGCTGTTTTTT.

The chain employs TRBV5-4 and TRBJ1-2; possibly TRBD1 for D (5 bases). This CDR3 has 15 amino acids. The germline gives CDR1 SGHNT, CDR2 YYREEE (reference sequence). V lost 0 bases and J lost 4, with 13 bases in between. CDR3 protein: CASSLALDNLYGYTF. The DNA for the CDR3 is TGTGCCAGCAGCTTGGCCTTGGACAACCTCTATGGCTACACCTTC.

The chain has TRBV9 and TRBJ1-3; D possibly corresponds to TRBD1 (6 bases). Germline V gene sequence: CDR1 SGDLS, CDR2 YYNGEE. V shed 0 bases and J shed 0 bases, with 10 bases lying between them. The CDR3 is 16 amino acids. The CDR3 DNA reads TGTGCCAGCAGCGTAGCCCGGGACAACTCTGGAAACACCATATATTTT. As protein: CASSVARDNSGNTIYF.

The chain's CDR3 is CASSRQSNTEAFF. The CDR3 DNA follows: TGTGCCAGCAGTCGTCAGAGTAACACTGAAGCTTTCTTT. The chain has TRBV6-5 and TRBJ1-1; D is unresolved. The CDR3 is made up of 13 amino acids. V was cut by 5 bases and J by 2 bases, with 9 bases left in between. Germline values: CDR1 MNHEY, CDR2 SVGAGI.

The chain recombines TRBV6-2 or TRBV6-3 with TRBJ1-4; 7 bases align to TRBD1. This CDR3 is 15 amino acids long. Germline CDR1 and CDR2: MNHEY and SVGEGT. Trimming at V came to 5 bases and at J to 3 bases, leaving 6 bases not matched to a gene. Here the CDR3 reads CASSRDGTANEKLFF. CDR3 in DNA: TGTGCCAGCAGTAGAGACGGGACAGCTAATGAAAAACTGTTTTTT.

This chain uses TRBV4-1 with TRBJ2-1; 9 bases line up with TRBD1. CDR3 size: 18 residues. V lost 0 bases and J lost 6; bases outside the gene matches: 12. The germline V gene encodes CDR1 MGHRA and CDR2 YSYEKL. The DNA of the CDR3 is TGCGCCAGCAGCCAAGACCTAACCGGGACAGGGAGTCGCAATGAGCAGTTCTTC. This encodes CASSQDLTGTGSRNEQFF.

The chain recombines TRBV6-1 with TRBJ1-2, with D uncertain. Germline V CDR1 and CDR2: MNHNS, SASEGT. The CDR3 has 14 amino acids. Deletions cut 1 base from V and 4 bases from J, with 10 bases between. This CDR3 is CASSEGLQVYGYTF. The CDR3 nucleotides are TGTGCCAGCAGTGAAGGGCTACAAGTCTATGGCTACACCTTC.

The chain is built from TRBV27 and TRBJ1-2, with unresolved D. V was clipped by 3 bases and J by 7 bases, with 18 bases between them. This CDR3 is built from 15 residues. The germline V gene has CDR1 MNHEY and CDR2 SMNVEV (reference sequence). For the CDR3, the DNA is TGTGCCAGCAGTTTTAAGGGCAGCTCCCCTTCTGGCTACACCTTC. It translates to CASSFKGSSPSGYTF.

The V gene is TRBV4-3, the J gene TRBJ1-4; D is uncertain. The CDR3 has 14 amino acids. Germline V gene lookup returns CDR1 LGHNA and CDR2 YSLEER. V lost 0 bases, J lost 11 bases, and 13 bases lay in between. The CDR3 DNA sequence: TGCGCCAGCAGCCAAGATTTCCGGGTCTCGAAACTGTTTTTT. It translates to CASSQDFRVSKLFF.

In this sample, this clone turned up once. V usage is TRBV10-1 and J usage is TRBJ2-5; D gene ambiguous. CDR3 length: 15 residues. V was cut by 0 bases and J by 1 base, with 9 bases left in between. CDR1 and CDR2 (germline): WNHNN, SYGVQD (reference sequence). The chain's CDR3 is CASSESWHFQETQYF. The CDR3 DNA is TGCGCCAGCAGTGAGTCGTGGCACTTCCAAGAGACCCAGTACTTC.

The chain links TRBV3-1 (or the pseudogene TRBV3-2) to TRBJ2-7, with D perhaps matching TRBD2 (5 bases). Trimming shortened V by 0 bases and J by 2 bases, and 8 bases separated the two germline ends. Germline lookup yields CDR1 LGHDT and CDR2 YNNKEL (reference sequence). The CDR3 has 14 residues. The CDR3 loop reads CASSQDGGTYEQYF. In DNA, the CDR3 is TGTGCCAGCAGCCAAGATGGAGGAACCTACGAGCAGTACTTC.

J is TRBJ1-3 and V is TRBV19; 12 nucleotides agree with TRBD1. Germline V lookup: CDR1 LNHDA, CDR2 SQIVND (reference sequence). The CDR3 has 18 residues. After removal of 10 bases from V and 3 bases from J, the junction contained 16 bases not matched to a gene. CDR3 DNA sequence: TGTGCCACTACCCAGACCGGGACAGGGGGCGCGAGTGGAAACACCATATATTTT. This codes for CATTQTGTGGASGNTIYF.

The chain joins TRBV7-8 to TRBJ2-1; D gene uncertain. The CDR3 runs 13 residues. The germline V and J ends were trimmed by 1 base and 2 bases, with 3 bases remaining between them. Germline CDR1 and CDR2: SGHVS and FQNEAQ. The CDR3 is CASSLGTYNEQFF. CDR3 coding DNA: TGTGCCAGCAGCTTAGGAACCTACAATGAGCAGTTCTTC.

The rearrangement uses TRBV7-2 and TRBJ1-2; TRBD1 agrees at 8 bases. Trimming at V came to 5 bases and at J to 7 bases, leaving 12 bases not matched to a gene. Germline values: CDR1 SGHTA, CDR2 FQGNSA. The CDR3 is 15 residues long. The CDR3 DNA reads TGTGCCAGCAGCCGTGGGGCAGGGGGCGCATCTGGCTACACCTTC. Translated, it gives CASSRGAGGASGYTF.

CDR3 DNA sequence: TGCGCCAGCAGCCAACGGACAGGGGGGACAACTAATGAAAAACTGTTTTTT. The encoded protein is CASSQRTGGTTNEKLFF. This sequence joins TRBV4-1 and TRBJ1-4, with 10 bases aligning to TRBD1. The CDR3 is 17 amino acids. CDR1 is MGHRA, CDR2 YSYEKL, per germline. Germline trimming cut 2 bases from V and 0 bases from J; bases unmatched to any gene: 3.

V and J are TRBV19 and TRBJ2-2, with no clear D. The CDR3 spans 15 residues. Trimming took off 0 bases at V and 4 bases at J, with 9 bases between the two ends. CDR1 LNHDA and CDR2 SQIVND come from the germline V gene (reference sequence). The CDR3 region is CASSIDTAGTGELFF. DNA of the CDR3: TGTGCCAGTAGTATAGACACGGCCGGCACCGGGGAGCTGTTTTTT.

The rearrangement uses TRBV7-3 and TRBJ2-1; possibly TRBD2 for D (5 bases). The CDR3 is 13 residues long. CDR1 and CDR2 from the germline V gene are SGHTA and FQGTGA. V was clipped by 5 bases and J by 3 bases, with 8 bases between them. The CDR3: CASSHGVYNEQFF. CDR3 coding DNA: TGTGCCAGCAGCCACGGGGTCTACAATGAGCAGTTCTTC.

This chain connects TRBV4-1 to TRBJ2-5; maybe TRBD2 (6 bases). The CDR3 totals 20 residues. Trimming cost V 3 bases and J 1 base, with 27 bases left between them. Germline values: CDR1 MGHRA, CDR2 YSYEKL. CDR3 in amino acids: CASSQDFLGGSGTAQETQYF. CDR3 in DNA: TGCGCCAGCAGCCAGGATTTCCTTGGGGGGTCCGGAACGGCCCAAGAGACCCAGTACTTC.

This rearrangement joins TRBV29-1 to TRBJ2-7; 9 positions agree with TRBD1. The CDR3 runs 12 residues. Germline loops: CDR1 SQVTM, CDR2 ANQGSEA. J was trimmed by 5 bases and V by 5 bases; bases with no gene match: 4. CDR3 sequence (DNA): TGCAGCGTTTTCGACAGGGGGAACGAGCAGTACTTC. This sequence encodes CSVFDRGNEQYF.

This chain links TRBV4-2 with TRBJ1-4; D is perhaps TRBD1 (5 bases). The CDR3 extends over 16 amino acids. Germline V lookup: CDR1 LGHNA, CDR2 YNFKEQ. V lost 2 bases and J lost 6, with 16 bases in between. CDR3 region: CASSQQNFGGDEKLFF. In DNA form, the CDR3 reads TGTGCCAGCAGCCAACAAAACTTCGGGGGGGATGAAAAACTGTTTTTT.

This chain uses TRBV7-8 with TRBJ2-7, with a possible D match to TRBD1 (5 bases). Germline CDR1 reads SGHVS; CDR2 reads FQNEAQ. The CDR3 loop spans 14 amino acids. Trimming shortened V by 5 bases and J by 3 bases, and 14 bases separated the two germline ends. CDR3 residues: CASSASDTYYEQYV. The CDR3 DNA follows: TGTGCCAGCAGCGCATCGGACACTTACTACGAGCAGTACGTC.

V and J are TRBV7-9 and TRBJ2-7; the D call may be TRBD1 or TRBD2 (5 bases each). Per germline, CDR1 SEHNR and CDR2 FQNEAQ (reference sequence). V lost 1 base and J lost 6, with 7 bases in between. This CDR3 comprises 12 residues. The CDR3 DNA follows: TGTGCCAGCAGCTTAGGTGGGGGCGAGCAGTACGTC. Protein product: CASSLGGGEQYV.

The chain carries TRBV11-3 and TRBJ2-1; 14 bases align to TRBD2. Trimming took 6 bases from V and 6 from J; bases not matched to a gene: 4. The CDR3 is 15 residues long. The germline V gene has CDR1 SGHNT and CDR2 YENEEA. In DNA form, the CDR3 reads TGTGCCAGCAGACCGACTAGCGGGAGGGGCAATGAGCAGTTCTTC. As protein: CASRPTSGRGNEQFF.

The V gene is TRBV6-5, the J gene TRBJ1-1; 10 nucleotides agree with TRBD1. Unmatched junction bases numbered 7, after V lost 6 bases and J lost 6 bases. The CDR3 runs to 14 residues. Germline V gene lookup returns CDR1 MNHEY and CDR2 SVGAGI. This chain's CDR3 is CASSRRDRGAEAFF. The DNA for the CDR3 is TGTGCCAGCAGCCGCCGGGACAGGGGAGCTGAAGCTTTCTTT.